What follows describes a single T cell receptor beta chain. It lacks a known antigen. The record has no base qualities; no much larger clone is one base away. These data are taken from a study of blood T cell repertoires in COVID-19 (dated by TCRdb to about 2020). With regard to the full study: Samples from collaborators originated in the United States, Italy and Spain and spanned both the acute and convalescent phases of COVID-19. HLA class I and class II types, where available, came from metadata supplied by the sample provider rather than from assay-based typing. A de-identified subject ID, COVID-19 status, age in years and sex were almost always included in the sample metadata. The samples were drawn from two sources: the first 160 participants of the ongoing ImmuneRACE study, and some 1,300 subjects contributed by 6 global collaborators. The dataset comprised deeply sampled blood TCRbeta repertoires from subjects exposed to, actively infected with, or recovered from COVID-19. The prospective study material was composed of cDNA or gDNA derived from T cells, B-cell-depleted T cells, or PBMCs. The repertoires were made available in a free public database intended to serve as a resource for research on the immune response to SARS-CoV-2. What the work shows at the level of the full study, not this receptor alone: The amount of clinical and demographic metadata varied by source and participant and was provided uncurated.

The CDR3 covers 15 residues, taking in both the cysteine and the phenylalanine. The CDR3 DNA has 45 bases and is translated from base 1. CDR1 and CDR2, looked up from the germline V gene, are SGDLS and YYNGEE. V sheds 0 bases and J sheds 6 bases, leaving 13 bases between their ends. Participants in the prospective study were enrolled through a virtual design, were aged roughly 18 to 100 years, and lived in 20 to 30 United States geographic areas. To assign participants to cohorts, the prospective study relied on clinical history that participants themselves reported in a screening survey and a study questionnaire. Recovered participants in ImmuneRACE Cohort 3 were defined by two consecutive negative NP/OP PCR tests, clearance by a healthcare professional, or resolution of symptoms. In the prospective study, whole blood, serum and a nasopharyngeal or oropharyngeal swab were collected from each participant by mobile phlebotomists. Prospective study participants could optionally give additional blood draws and questionnaires over a roughly 2-month period. Prospective study blood samples were shipped either frozen or at room temperature before DNA extraction.

The immunoSEQ Assay, a bias-controlled multiplex PCR, was used to amplify TCRbeta CDR3 regions from genomic DNA. The authors processed their data as follows. Within the assay, amplification of reference gene primers was used to estimate how many nucleated cells each sample contained. Sequence reads were collapsed and filtered to measure the absolute abundance of every unique TCRbeta CDR3 rearrangement. Productive Simpson clonality was computed per sample as the square root of Simpson's diversity index over productive rearrangements. Drawn from immuneACCESS, this table holds only the in-frame rearrangements with V and J called that TCRdb kept. Clones are partly lost; checked studies trace under half to an unresolved V gene and leave the rest unexplained. That table is the source of V, J and clone size, and D and trimming were worked out from the DNA. Recorded for this sample are hundreds of thousands of clones; around nine tenths of them occurred a single time. 1.5% to 2% of the sample is in the top ten clones.

The chain was built from TRBV9 and TRBJ2-1; tentative D gene TRBD2, with 6 bases matching. Input material: PBMCs or T cells enriched from blood (not recorded which). The sequence was obtained from a woman aged 18-29 years who had recovered from COVID-19. At the DNA level, the sequence is TGTGCCAGCAGCGTAGTGGGAGGTCGCTTCAATGAGCAGTTCTTC. This translates into CASSVVGGRFNEQFF.